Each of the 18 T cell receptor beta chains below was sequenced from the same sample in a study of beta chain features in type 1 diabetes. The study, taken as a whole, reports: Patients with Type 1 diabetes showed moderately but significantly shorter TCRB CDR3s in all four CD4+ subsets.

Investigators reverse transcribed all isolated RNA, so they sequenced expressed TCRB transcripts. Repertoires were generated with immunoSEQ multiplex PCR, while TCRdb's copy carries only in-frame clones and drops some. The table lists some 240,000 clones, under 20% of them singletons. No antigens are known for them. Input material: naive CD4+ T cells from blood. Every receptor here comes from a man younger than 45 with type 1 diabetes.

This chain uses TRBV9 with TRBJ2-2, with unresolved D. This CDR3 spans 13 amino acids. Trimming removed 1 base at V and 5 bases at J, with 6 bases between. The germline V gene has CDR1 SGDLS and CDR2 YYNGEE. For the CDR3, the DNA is TGTGCCAGCAGCGTAACGGTAACCGGGGAGCTGTTTTTT. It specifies CASSVTVTGELFF.

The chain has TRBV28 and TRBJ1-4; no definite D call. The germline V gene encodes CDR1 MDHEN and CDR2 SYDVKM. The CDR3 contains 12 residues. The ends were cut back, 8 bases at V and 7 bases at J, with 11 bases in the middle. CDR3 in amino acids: CASALVGEKLFF. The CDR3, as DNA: TGTGCCAGCGCCCTCGTTGGTGAAAAACTGTTTTTT.

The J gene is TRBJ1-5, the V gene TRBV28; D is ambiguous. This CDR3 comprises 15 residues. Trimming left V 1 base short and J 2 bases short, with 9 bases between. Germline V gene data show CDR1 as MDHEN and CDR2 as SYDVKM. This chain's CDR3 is CASSLSSGGNQPQHF. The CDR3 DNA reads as TGTGCCAGCAGTTTATCATCCGGGGGCAATCAGCCCCAGCATTTT.

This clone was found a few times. The CDR3 protein is CATSRGDTADTQYF. CDR3 nucleotides: TGTGCCACCAGCAGAGGTGATACTGCAGATACGCAGTATTTT. The J gene is TRBJ2-3, the V gene TRBV15; D is uncertain. In germline, CDR1 is LNHNV, CDR2 YYDKDF (reference sequence). The CDR3 consists of 14 residues. V gave up 1 base and J gave up 4 bases, with 9 bases separating them.

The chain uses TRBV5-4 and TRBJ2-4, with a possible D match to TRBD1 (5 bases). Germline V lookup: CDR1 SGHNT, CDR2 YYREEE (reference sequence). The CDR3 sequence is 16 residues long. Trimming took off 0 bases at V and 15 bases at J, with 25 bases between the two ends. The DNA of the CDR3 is TGTGCCAGCAGCTTGGCTAGTGCTTTGGGGCAAGCCCTCCCGTACTTC. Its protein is CASSLASALGQALPYF.

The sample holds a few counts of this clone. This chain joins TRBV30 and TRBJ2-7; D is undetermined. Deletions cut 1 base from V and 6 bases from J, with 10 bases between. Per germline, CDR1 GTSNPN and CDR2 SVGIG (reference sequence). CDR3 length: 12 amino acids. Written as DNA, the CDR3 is TGTGCCTGGAGTGGGGTCAAACGCGAGCAGTACTTC. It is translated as CAWSGVKREQYF.

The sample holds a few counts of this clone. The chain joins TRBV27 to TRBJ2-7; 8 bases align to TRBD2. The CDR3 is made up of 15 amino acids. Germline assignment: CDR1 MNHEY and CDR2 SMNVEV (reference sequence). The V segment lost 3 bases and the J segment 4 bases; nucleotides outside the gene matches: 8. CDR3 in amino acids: CASSFRSAGDYEQYF. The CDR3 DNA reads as TGTGCCAGCAGTTTCCGGTCAGCGGGAGATTACGAGCAGTACTTC.

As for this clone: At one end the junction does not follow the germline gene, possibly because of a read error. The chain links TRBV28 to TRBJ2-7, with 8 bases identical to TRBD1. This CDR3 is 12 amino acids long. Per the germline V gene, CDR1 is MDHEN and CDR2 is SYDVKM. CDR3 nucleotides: TGTGCCAGCAGTTTCCCGACAGGGGCCTGCAACTTC. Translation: CASSFPTGACNF.

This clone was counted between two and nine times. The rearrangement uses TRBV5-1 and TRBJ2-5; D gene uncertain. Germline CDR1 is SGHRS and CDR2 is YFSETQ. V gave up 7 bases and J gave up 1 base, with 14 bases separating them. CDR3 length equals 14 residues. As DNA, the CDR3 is TGCGCCAGCTCCGAGGAACCCGCCCAAGAGACCCAGTACTTC. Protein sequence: CASSEEPAQETQYF.

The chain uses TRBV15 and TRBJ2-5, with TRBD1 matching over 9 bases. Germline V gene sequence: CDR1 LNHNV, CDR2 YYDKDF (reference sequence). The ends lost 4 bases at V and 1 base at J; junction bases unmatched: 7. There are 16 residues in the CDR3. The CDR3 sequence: CATSNTMDRGQETQYF. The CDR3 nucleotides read TGTGCCACCAGCAACACGATGGACAGGGGCCAAGAGACCCAGTACTTC.

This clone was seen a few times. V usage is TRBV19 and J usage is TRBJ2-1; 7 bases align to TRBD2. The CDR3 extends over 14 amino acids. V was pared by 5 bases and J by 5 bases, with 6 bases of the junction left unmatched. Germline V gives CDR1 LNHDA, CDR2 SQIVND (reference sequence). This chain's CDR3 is CASSRSGINNEQFF. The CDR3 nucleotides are TGTGCCAGTAGTCGAAGCGGGATAAACAATGAGCAGTTCTTC.

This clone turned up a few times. The CDR3 loop reads CASSSGQGFRTDTQYF. In DNA form, the CDR3 reads TGTGCCAGCAGCTCGGGTCAGGGGTTCCGCACAGATACGCAGTATTTT. The chain has TRBV11-2 and TRBJ2-3, with a weak D call TRBD1 (6 bases). This CDR3 spans 16 amino acids. Germline CDR1 reads SGHAT; CDR2 reads FQNNGV. The V end lost 4 bases, the J end lost 1 base, and 15 bases lay between the germline ends.

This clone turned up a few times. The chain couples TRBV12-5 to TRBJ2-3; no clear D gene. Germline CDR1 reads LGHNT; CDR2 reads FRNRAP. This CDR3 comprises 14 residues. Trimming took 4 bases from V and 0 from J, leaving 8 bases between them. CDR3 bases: TGTGCTAGTGGTTCCGCCCCGAGCACAGATACGCAGTATTTT. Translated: CASGSAPSTDTQYF.

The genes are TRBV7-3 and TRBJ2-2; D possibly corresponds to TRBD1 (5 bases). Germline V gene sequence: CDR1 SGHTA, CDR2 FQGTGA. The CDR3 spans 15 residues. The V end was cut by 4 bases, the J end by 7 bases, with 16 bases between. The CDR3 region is CASSSPTTRGGELFF. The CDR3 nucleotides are TGTGCCAGCAGCTCTCCGACAACAAGGGGCGGGGAGCTGTTTTTT. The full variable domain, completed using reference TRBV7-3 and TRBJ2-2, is GAGVSQTPSNKVTEKGKYVELRCDPISGHTALYWYRQSLGQGPEFLIYFQGTGAADDSGLPNDRFFAVRPEGSVSTLKIQRTERGDSAVYLCASSSPTTRGGELFFGEGSRLTVL.

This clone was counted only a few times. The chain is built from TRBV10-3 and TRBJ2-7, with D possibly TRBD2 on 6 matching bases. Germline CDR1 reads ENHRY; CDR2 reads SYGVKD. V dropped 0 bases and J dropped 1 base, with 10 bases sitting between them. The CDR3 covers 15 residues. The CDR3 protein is CAISESGAGSYEQYF. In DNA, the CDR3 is TGTGCCATCAGTGAGTCGGGCGCGGGGTCCTACGAGCAGTACTTC.

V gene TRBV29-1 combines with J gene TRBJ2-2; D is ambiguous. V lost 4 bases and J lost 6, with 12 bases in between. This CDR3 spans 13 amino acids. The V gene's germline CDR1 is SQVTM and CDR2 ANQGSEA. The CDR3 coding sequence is TGCAGCGTTGCCCAGAACGAAGCCGGGGAGCTGTTTTTT. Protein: CSVAQNEAGELFF.

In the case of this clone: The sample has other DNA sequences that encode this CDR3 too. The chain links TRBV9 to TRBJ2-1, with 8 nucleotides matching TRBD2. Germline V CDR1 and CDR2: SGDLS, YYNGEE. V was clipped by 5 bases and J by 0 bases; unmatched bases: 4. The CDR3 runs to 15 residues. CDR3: CASSNSGNSYNEQFF. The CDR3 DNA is TGTGCCAGCAGTAATAGCGGGAACTCCTACAATGAGCAGTTCTTC.

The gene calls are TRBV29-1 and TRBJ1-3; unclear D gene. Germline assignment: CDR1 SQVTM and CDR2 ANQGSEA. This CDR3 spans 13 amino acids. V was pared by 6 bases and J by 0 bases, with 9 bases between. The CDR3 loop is CSVRDNSGNTIYF. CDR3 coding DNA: TGCAGCGTACGGGATAACTCTGGAAACACCATATATTTT.